This T cell receptor beta chain stems from a study of blood T cells in healthy people across ages. This clonotype was seen more than once but under ten times. Germline V gene sequence: CDR1 LGHNA, CDR2 YNFKEQ. The germline V and J ends were trimmed by 1 base and 4 bases, with 17 bases remaining between them. The CDR3 runs 17 residues. They isolated at least 6 million PBMCs from each sample. The second PCR ran roughly 7 to 12 cycles with a sample-barcoded 5' primer and J-beta primers. TCRdb reanalysed the 5' RACE reads using MiXCR and keeps one entry per CDR3 protein. The sample yields over 1,500,000 distinct CDR3 sequences, roughly 52% seen once.

This rearrangement joins TRBV4-2 to TRBJ1-3, with TRBD1 as a possible D gene (6 bases). Input material: blood. The sequence was collected from a woman aged 35 to 49 in good health. The CDR3 bases are TGTGCCAGCAGCCAAGGAGTTTTATCAGGGGAGGGAAACACCATATATTTT. Protein: CASSQGVLSGEGNTIYF.